A single sample gave rise to the 18 T cell receptor beta chains below, sequenced in a study of HIV-infected patients and healthy controls. Around 500 ng RNA was reverse transcribed with alpha and beta constant-region primers. Using multiplexing indices, alpha and beta chain libraries were generated apart by chain-specific third strand synthesis. MiXCR, run by TCRdb on the 5' RACE reads, gives a single entry per CDR3 protein. The sample consists of about 5,000 distinct CDR3 sequences, 20% of them appearing once. Follow-up blood was drawn about 14 weeks, roughly three months, after antiretroviral therapy began. All unsorted peripheral T cells were captured because whole blood was used without fractionation. The material sequenced was blood, taken during antiretroviral therapy. Receptors were obtained from an adult with HIV infection.

This clonotype was observed a few times. This sequence joins TRBV6-6 and TRBJ2-7; D gene ambiguous. The germline V gene encodes CDR1 MNHNY and CDR2 SVGAGI (reference sequence). Trimming took 3 bases from V and 0 from J, leaving 9 bases between them. The CDR3 contains 14 residues. Here the CDR3 reads CASSYRSNSYEQYF. The CDR3 bases are TGTGCCAGCAGTTATCGGTCTAACTCCTACGAGCAGTACTTC.

Worth noting for this clonotype: It may be a read error: a sequence one base away is much more abundant. The chain recombines TRBV4-1 with TRBJ1-1, with D perhaps TRBD1 (5 bases). This CDR3 has 17 residues. Between the trimmed V and J ends, which lost 5 bases and 1 base, there was a span of 20 bases. The germline V gene has CDR1 MGHRA and CDR2 YSYEKL. In DNA form, the CDR3 reads TGCGCCAGCAGCACCTATGCTGGGGGACCGCCGAACACTGAAGCTTTCTTT. Protein sequence: CASSTYAGGPPNTEAFF.

This clonotype is medium-sized. The rearrangement uses TRBV5-1 and TRBJ1-1; D is uncertain. CDR3 length: 13 residues. V gave up 4 bases and J gave up 14 bases, with 21 bases separating them. Looked up from germline, CDR1 is SGHRS and CDR2 is YFSETQ. The CDR3 coding sequence is TGCGCCAGCAGCGCCGGGGAGACGGCATTATCATTCTTT. It codes for CASSAGETALSFF.

At least ten counts were recorded for this clonotype. The chain links TRBV3-1 to TRBJ1-1; D is unclear. Germline V gene sequence: CDR1 LGHDT, CDR2 YNNKEL (reference sequence). The CDR3 loop spans 14 amino acids. V shed 4 bases and J shed 2 bases, with 11 bases lying between them. The CDR3 loop is CASSPRGVNTEAFF. CDR3 bases: TGTGCCAGCAGCCCCCGGGGTGTCAACACTGAAGCTTTCTTT.

In its sample, this clonotype ranks as medium-sized. V is TRBV7-6 and J is TRBJ1-3, with 7 bases matching TRBD1. The CDR3 covers 17 residues. CDR1 is SGHVS and CDR2 is FNYEAQ in the germline V gene. J was trimmed by 0 bases and V by 5 bases; bases with no gene match: 10. The DNA of the CDR3 is TGTGCCAGCAGCCGACAAGGGACAGCTCACTCTGGAAACACCATATATTTT. Amino acids: CASSRQGTAHSGNTIYF.

This clonotype was observed a single time. A much bigger clone sits one base away, suggesting this may be a read error. The V gene is TRBV5-1, the J gene TRBJ2-5; 13 bases are a match to TRBD2. CDR1 is SGHRS and CDR2 is YFSETQ in the germline V gene. The CDR3 runs 17 residues. The CDR3 region is CPSSPPRTSGGQETQYF. The CDR3 DNA reads as TGCCCCAGCAGCCCCCCTAGGACTAGCGGGGGACAAGAGACCCAGTACTTC. Full variable domain (missing parts from reference TRBV5-1 and TRBJ2-5): KAGVTQTPRYLIKTRGQQVTLSCSPISGHRSVSWYQQTPGQGLQFLFEYFSETQRNKGNFPGRFSGRQFSNSRSEMNVSTLELGDSALYLCPSSPPRTSGGQETQYFGPGTRLLVL.

In its sample, this clonotype ranks as medium-sized. The CDR3 DNA follows: TGTGCCAGCAGCTCCACTATGAACTCTTTGAATACGCAGTATTTT. It is translated as CASSSTMNSLNTQYF. The V call is TRBV28, the J call TRBJ2-3; D uncertain. The CDR3 length is 15 residues. The V end was cut by 6 bases, the J end by 7 bases, with 20 bases between. Germline V gene sequence: CDR1 MDHEN, CDR2 SYDVKM.

This clonotype is medium-sized (0.01 to 0.1%) in the sample. The chain carries TRBV7-2 and TRBJ1-5; 9 nucleotides match TRBD1. V lost 4 bases, J lost 6 bases, and 7 bases stayed unmatched. Germline V gives CDR1 SGHTA, CDR2 FQGNSA. The CDR3 totals 15 residues. The CDR3 DNA reads as TGTGCCAGCAGCTCCCGACAGGGACAGGGTCAGCCCCAGCATTTT. Translating gives CASSSRQGQGQPQHF.

This clonotype qualifies as medium-sized. V and J are TRBV9 and TRBJ1-1; TRBD1 is a possible D gene (5 bases). Trimming removed 0 bases from V and 0 bases from J, with 15 bases in between. This CDR3 comprises 17 residues. Germline V gene data show CDR1 as SGDLS and CDR2 as YYNGEE. The CDR3: CASSVDSRRGMNTEAFF. The CDR3 DNA is TGTGCCAGCAGCGTAGATTCCCGCCGGGGGATGAACACTGAAGCTTTCTTT.

This clonotype is medium-sized within its sample. The chain recombines TRBV10-2 with TRBJ2-5; possible D gene TRBD2, 7 bases. The CDR3 spans 15 residues. The V gene's germline CDR1 is WSHSY and CDR2 SAAADI. V lost 8 bases and J lost 1, with 17 bases in between. In nucleotides, the CDR3 is TGCGCCAGCGCCCCAAGGGGGGGGCTCCAAGAGACCCAGTACTTC. Its protein is CASAPRGGLQETQYF.

This clonotype was seen many times. The gene calls are TRBV20-1 and TRBJ2-7, with D perhaps TRBD1 (5 bases). The CDR3 extends over 12 amino acids. Germline-derived CDR1 and CDR2 are DFQATT and SNEGSKA (reference sequence). The V end was cut by 6 bases, the J end by 5 bases, with 14 bases between. The DNA for the CDR3 is TGCAGTGCCCAGGGCCGTAGCAACGAGCAGTACTTC. It encodes CSAQGRSNEQYF.

In this sample, this clonotype is medium-sized. This rearrangement joins TRBV7-2 to TRBJ1-3; 7 bases fit TRBD1. V gave up 7 bases and J gave up 0 bases; unmatched junction bases: 6. The CDR3 extends over 15 amino acids. CDR1 and CDR2 from the germline V gene are SGHTA and FQGNSA. The CDR3 sequence: CASIPTGSSGNTIYF. CDR3 nucleotide sequence: TGTGCCAGCATCCCGACAGGGAGCTCTGGAAACACCATATATTTT. Looking up the rest from reference TRBV7-2 and TRBJ1-3 gives the full variable domain: GAGVSQSPSNKVTEKGKDVELRCDPISGHTALYWYRQSLGQGLEFLIYFQGNSAPDKSGLPSDRFSAERTGGSVSTLTIQRTQQEDSAVYLCASIPTGSSGNTIYFGEGSWLTVV.

This clonotype qualifies as medium-sized (0.01 to 0.1%). The chain couples TRBV15 to TRBJ2-1; no firm D call. Germline lookup yields CDR1 LNHNV and CDR2 YYDKDF (reference sequence). The length of the CDR3 is 13 residues. The CDR3 loop is CAASSNSYNEQFF. CDR3 bases: TGTGCTGCAAGCTCAAACTCCTACAATGAGCAGTTCTTC. Drawing the rest from reference TRBV15 and TRBJ2-1, the complete variable domain is DAMVIQNPRYQVTQFGKPVTLSCSQTLNHNVMYWYQQKSSQAPKLLFHYYDKDFNNEADTPDNFQSRRPNTSFCFLDIRSPGLGDTAMYLCAASSNSYNEQFFGPGTRLTVL.

In its sample, this clonotype is medium-sized. The chain employs TRBV18 and TRBJ2-1; D uncertain. The V end was cut by 3 bases, the J end by 3 bases, with 3 bases between. The CDR3 sequence is 12 residues long. The germline gives CDR1 KGHSH, CDR2 LQKENI. The CDR3 here is CASSPDYNEQFF. The CDR3 DNA sequence: TGTGCCAGCTCACCCGACTACAATGAGCAGTTCTTC.

This clonotype counts as medium-sized. This sequence joins TRBV6-1 and TRBJ1-2; D is possibly TRBD1 (5 bases). Looked up from germline, CDR1 is MNHNS and CDR2 is SASEGT. V was clipped by 8 bases and J by 8 bases, with 18 bases between them. The CDR3 consists of 13 residues. The CDR3: CASPRQGWEGYTF. The CDR3 nucleotides read TGTGCCAGCCCGAGGCAGGGTTGGGAAGGCTACACCTTC.

This clonotype was seen just once. A much larger clone sits a single nucleotide away, making a read error possible. The rearrangement joins TRBV19 to TRBJ1-6; D is possibly TRBD1 (5 bases). Germline-derived CDR1 and CDR2 are LNHDA and SQIVND (reference sequence). The CDR3 covers 15 residues. The CDR3 coding sequence is TGTGCCAGTAGCACCCGGGGGAGGGATAATTCACCCATCCACTTT. Translated, it gives CASSTRGRDNSPIHF.

As regards this clonotype: The CDR3 end shows no conserved phenylalanine or tryptophan, and so a read error is likely. Because the CDR3's place on the DNA is in doubt, the DNA is left out and the CDR3 is given as listed by TCRdb. The rearrangement uses TRBV3-1 and TRBJ1-2; the table's TRBD1 call for D was not verified on the DNA. CDR1 and CDR2 from the germline V gene are LGHDT and YNNKEL (reference sequence). The CDR3 extends over 13 residues, inclusive of both ends. CDR3 protein: CASSQPNRDRLDL.

Within the sample, this clonotype is medium-sized. The chain has TRBV4-2 and TRBJ2-5; D unclear. The germline CDR1 and CDR2 sequences are LGHNA and YNFKEQ. The germline V and J ends were trimmed by 1 base and 4 bases, with 13 bases remaining between them. This CDR3 spans 15 amino acids. CDR3 sequence reads: CASSQGSSPPETQYF. CDR3 nucleotide sequence: TGTGCCAGCAGCCAAGGTTCGTCACCTCCAGAGACCCAGTACTTC.